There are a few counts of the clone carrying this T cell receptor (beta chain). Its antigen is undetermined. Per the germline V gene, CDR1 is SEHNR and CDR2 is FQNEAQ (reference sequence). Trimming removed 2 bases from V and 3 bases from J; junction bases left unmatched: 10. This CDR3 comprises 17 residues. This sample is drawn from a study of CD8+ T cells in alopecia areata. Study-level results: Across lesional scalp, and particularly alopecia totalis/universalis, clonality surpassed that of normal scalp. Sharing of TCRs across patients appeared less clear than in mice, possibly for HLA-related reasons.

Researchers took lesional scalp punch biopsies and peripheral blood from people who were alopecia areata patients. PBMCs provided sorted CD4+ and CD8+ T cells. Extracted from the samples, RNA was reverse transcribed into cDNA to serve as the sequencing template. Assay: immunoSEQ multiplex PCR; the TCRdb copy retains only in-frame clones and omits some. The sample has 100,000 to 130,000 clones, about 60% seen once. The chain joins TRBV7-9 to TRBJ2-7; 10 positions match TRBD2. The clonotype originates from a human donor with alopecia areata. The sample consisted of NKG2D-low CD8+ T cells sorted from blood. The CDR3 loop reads CASSLFRGLASNYEQYF. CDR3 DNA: TGTGCCAGCAGCTTATTTCGGGGACTAGCGTCCAACTACGAGCAGTACTTC.